A selection of T cell receptor beta chains follows, all from one sample in a study of blood T cells in healthy people across ages. TCRdb re-analysed the 5' RACE reads in MiXCR, keeping a single row per CDR3 protein. The profile shows fewer than 2,000,000 distinct CDR3 sequences, about 39% of them singletons. Sequencing was carried out using blood. The receptors here all came from a human donor in good health. The conserved cysteine and the conserved F or W are not part of the CDR3 here. D genes are given only for firm matches.

TRBV7-6,TRBJ2-5,.,ASTKLRGDEGQETQY
TRBV7-9,TRBJ2-1,TRBD1,ASSPDRSLGSYNEQF
TRBV6-2/TRBV6-3,TRBJ1-5,TRBD1,ASSTTGVGNQPQH
TRBV4-2,TRBJ2-7,TRBD1,ASSQTGTGSHEQY
TRBV5-1,TRBJ2-1,TRBD1,ASSLGQGKGLPYNEQF
TRBV7-2,TRBJ2-3,TRBD2,ASSLLGAVRGYTDTQY
TRBV4-3,TRBJ1-2,.,ASTPEYRESYGYT
TRBV29-1,TRBJ2-2,.,SVPGPTNTGELF
TRBV6-2/TRBV6-3,.,TRBD1,ASSYPRDRGYEQY
TRBV20-1,TRBJ2-5,TRBD1,SAWTGARETQY
TRBV10-3,TRBJ1-6,.,AINAEGNSPLH
TRBV7-2,TRBJ1-2,.,ASSTEGTSWDGYT
TRBV7-2,TRBJ2-5,TRBD1,ASGPQTGGSETQY
TRBV7-2,TRBJ2-5,TRBD2,ASSLALRLAGAASVVQY
TRBV6-5,TRBJ2-5,TRBD2,ASSYVSRGAQY
TRBV5-4,TRBJ2-7,.,ASSLWQGTGEQY
TRBV4-1,TRBJ2-5,TRBD2,ASSQDAGGETQY
TRBV7-2,TRBJ2-3,.,ASSTRMGPDTQY
TRBV6-6,TRBJ2-3,.,ASSDSVTDTQY
TRBV27,TRBJ1-2,.,ASSSPVGSIVYGYT
TRBV20-1,TRBJ2-7,.,SARAPPQEQY
TRBV29-1,TRBJ2-1,TRBD2,SSGQTPSGYNEQF
TRBV20-1,TRBJ2-2,.,SSYEQAANTGELF
TRBV7-8,.,.,ASSLAVVSEQY
TRBV10-3,TRBJ1-6,.,ATRGRDSPLH
TRBV20-1,TRBJ1-5,.,SAKTGRSNQPQH
TRBV7-2,TRBJ1-1,.,ASSLPTGSGTEAF
TRBV12-3/TRBV12-4,TRBJ1-6,.,ASSIGHYNSPLH
TRBV29-1,TRBJ2-7,TRBD2,SADRPWTSASEQY
TRBV7-6,TRBJ2-5,TRBD2,ASSTLFLAGVEETQY
TRBV7-9,TRBJ2-7,TRBD2,ASSFLAGAVSYEQY
TRBV20-1,TRBJ1-2,TRBD1,SASRAGGNGYT
TRBV29-1,TRBJ1-5,.,SVEGGVNRPQH
TRBV20-1,TRBJ1-2,.,SATQTGFGYGYT
TRBV5-1,TRBJ2-1,TRBD2,ASSPSELAGSYNEQF
TRBV5-5,TRBJ2-7,.,ASRPFGAGAVGAQY
TRBV7-9,TRBJ2-7,TRBD2,ATQLMGGSSYEQY
TRBV12-3/TRBV12-4,TRBJ1-2,.,ASSLEGVWGYT
TRBV12-3/TRBV12-4,TRBJ2-6,TRBD1,ASSLRAGGFRTGANVLT
TRBV3-1,TRBJ2-3,.,ASSQDGMAGDTQY
TRBV4-3,TRBJ2-7,.,ASSQGPSRYEQY
TRBV9,TRBJ1-1,TRBD1,ASSGGQDGGAF
TRBV9,TRBJ2-7,.,ASSVDMGPPYEQY
TRBV29-1,TRBJ1-2,TRBD1,SVPPQGDGRYGYT
TRBV20-1,TRBJ2-5,.,SARYLGGGETQY
TRBV7-2,TRBJ2-3,.,ASSPQGGGLITDTQY
TRBV6-1,TRBJ1-1,.,ASTARGSLREAF
TRBV2,.,.,ASNPRVAVQETQY
TRBV7-9,TRBJ2-1,.,ASSRGTRDNSYNEQF
TRBV12-3/TRBV12-4,TRBJ2-2,TRBD2,ASRRLAGGNTGELF
TRBV9,TRBJ2-3,TRBD2,ASSGTSGTDTQY
TRBV4-3,TRBJ1-5,.,ASSQESENQPQH
TRBV15,TRBJ1-5,TRBD1,ATSRTGTGGNQPQH
TRBV6-5,TRBJ2-5,.,ASSYASASQETQY
TRBV7-9,TRBJ2-1,.,ATSYRADEQF